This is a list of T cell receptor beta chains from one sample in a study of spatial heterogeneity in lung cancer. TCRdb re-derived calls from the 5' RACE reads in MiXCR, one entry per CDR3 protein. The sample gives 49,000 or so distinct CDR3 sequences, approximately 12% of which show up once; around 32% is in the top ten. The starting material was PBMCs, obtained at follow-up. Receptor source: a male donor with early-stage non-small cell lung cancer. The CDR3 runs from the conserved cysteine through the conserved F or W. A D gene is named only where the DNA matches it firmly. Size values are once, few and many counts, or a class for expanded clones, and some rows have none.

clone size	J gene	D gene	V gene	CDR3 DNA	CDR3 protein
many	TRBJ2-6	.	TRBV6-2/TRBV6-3	TGTGCCAGCAGTTACGGCCAGGCCCTGGCCAACGTCCTGACTTTC	CASSYGQALANVLTF
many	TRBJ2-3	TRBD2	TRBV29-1	TGCAGCGTTGAACGCCTAGCGGGAGGAAGGGATACGCAGTATTTT	CSVERLAGGRDTQYF
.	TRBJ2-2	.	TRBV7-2	TGTGCCAGCAGCTTTGACACCGGGGAGCTGTTTTTT	CASSFDTGELFF
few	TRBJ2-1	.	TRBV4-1	TGCGCCAGCAGTCAAATCCTCTTAGGGGCGCGGTACAATGAGCAGTTCTTC	CASSQILLGARYNEQFF
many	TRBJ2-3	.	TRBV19	TGTGCCAGTAGTACTGGGACGCCAAACACAGATACGCAGTATTTT	CASSTGTPNTDTQYF
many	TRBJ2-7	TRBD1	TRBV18	TGTGCCAGCTCACCCGGACAGGGGGCGATTTCCAACGAGCAGTACTTC	CASSPGQGAISNEQYF
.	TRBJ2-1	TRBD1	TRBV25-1	TGTGCCAGCAGTGAGGGGGACAGGGACGAGCAGTTCTTC	CASSEGDRDEQFF
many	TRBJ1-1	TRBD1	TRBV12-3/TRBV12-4	TGTGCCAGCAGTGGTGAGGGGGCAGTGAACACTGAAGCTTTCTTT	CASSGEGAVNTEAFF
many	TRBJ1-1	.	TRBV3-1	TGTGCCAGCAGCCCGTTAAGGGGTGGAGACACTGAAGCTTTCTTT	CASSPLRGGDTEAFF
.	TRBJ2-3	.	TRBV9	TGTGCCAGCAGCGTAGTTGAGGGCTCAGATACGCAGTATTTT	CASSVVEGSDTQYF
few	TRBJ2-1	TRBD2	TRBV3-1	TGTGCCAGCAGCCAAGATTCTAGCGGGAGCGGGAATGAGCAGTTCTTC	CASSQDSSGSGNEQFF
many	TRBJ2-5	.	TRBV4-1	TGCGCCAGCAGCCAAGGAAACGCAGAGACCCAGTACTTC	CASSQGNAETQYF
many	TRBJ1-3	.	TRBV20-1	TGCAGTGCTAGCTGGGCTTCCTCTGGAAACACCATATATTTT	CSASWASSGNTIYF
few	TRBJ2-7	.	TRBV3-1	TGTGCCAGCAGCCAAGAAAGAGCGTACGAGCAGTACTTC	CASSQERAYEQYF
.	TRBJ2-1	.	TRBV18	TGTGCCACCGTAGCGAGCCCCTACAATGAGCAGTTCTTC	CATVASPYNEQFF
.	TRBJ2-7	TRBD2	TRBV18	TGTGCCAGCTCCTCGGGGGGGCACGAGCAGTACTTC	CASSSGGHEQYF
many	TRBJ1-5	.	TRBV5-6	TGTGCCAGCAGCTTGTGGGGGGATGGACATCAGCCCCAGCATTTT	CASSLWGDGHQPQHF
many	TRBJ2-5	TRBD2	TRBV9	TGTGCCAGCAGCGTAGCTCCCCAGCGGGGGGGCGGGGAGACCCAGTACTTC	CASSVAPQRGGGETQYF
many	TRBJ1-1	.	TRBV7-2	TGTGCCAGCAGCCGGGGACCGAGCAGAGCTGAAGCTTTCTTT	CASSRGPSRAEAFF
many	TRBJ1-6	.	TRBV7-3	TGTGCCAGCAGCTTTCAGGGTTCACCCCTCCACTTT	CASSFQGSPLHF
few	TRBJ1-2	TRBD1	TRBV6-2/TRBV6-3	TGTGCCAGCAGCCCGGGACAGTGGCAGGGCTACACCTTC	CASSPGQWQGYTF
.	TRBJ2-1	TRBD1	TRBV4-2	TGTGCCAGCAGCCAAGAGTTCGGACAGGAGAATGAGCAGTTCTTC	CASSQEFGQENEQFF
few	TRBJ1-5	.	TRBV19	TGTGCCAGTAGTATCGGACAGCCGAGCAATCAGCCCCAGCATTTT	CASSIGQPSNQPQHF
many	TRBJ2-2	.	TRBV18	TGTGCCAGCTCACCAAGGCGGTTAAAGAACACCGGGGAGCTGTTTTTT	CASSPRRLKNTGELFF
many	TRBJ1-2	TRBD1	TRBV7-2	TGTGCCAGCAGCCCAGAAACAGGGGATGCCTATGGCTACACCTTC	CASSPETGDAYGYTF
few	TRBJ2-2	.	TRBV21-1	TGTGCCATCCTCGGCCGGCAGACGAACACCGGGGAGCTGTTTTTT	CAILGRQTNTGELFF
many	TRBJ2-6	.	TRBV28	TGTGCCAGCAGTTTATTAGCCATGGGCTCTGGGGCCAACGTCCTGACTTTC	CASSLLAMGSGANVLTF
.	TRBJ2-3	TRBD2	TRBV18	TGTGTCAGCTCACCAGCGGGGAGCACAGATACGCAGTATTTT	CVSSPAGSTDTQYF
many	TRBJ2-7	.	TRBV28	TGTGCCAGCAGTTCCGGCAGAGAGCAGTACTTC	CASSSGREQYF
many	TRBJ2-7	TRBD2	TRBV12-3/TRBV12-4	TGTGCCAGCAGTGGGGGACTAGCGGGAGCCTACGAGCAGTACTTC	CASSGGLAGAYEQYF
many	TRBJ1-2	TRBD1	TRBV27	TGTGCTACGGGACAGGGCTATGGCTACACCTTC	CATGQGYGYTF
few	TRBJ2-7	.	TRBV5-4	TGTGCCAGCAGCTTGGGATCCCGGGACGCCGTATACGAGCAGCACTTC	CASSLGSRDAVYEQHF
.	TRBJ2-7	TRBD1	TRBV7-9	TGTGCCAGCTCGGACAGGGGGCCGCAGTACTTC	CASSDRGPQYF
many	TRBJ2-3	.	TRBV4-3	TGCGCCAGCAGCCAAGACGAAGCGGCAGATACGCAGTATTTT	CASSQDEAADTQYF
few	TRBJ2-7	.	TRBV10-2	TGCGCCAGCAGTTCCAGGGGGGCCCGGGGCGAGCAGTACTTC	CASSSRGARGEQYF
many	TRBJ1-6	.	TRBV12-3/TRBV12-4	TGTGCCAGCAGTCAGTTCGGGGGTTCACCCCTCCACTTT	CASSQFGGSPLHF
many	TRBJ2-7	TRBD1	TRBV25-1	TGTGCCAGCAGTGAATATCAGACAGGGTTGGGGCCAAACGAGCAGTACTTC	CASSEYQTGLGPNEQYF
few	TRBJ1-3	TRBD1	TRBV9	TGTGCCAGCAGCGCGGACAGGGCCTTCTCTGGAAACACCATATATTTT	CASSADRAFSGNTIYF
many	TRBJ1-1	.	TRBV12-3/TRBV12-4	TGTGCCAGCACCCACCCTACAGGGACCGGCACTGAAGCTTTCTTT	CASTHPTGTGTEAFF
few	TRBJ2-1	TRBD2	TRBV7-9	TGTGCCAGCAGCACTAGCGGGAGGGTATACAATGAGCAGTTCTTC	CASSTSGRVYNEQFF
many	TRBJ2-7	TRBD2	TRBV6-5	TGTGCCAGCAGTTATTCCGGGACTAGCGACTCCTACGAGCAGTACTTC	CASSYSGTSDSYEQYF
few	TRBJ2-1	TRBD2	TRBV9	TGTGCCAGCAGCGTAGAACTAGCGGACTATAATGAGCAGTTCTTC	CASSVELADYNEQFF
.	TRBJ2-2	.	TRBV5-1	TGCGCCAGCAGCTTGGGACGTACATCAGGGACCGGGGAGCTGTTTTTT	CASSLGRTSGTGELFF
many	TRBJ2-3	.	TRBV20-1	TGCAGTGCTAGCGGACCTGGCACAGATACGCAGTATTTT	CSASGPGTDTQYF
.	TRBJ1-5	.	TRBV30	TGTGCCTGGAGTCGAGGGGGGAGCAATCAGCCCCAGCATTTT	CAWSRGGSNQPQHF
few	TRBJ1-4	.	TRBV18	TGTGCCAGCTCACCACCGGCTAATGAAAAACTGTTTTTT	CASSPPANEKLFF
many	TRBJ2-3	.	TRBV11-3	TGTGCCAGCAGCTCTCGAGAGGGGGCAGATACGCAGTATTTT	CASSSREGADTQYF
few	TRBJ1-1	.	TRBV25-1	TGTGCCAGCAGGGTGGGGCGTAATGAAGCTTTCTTT	CASRVGRNEAFF
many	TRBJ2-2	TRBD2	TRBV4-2	TGTGCCAGCAGCCAGGTAGCGGGGGGATTGAACACCGGGGAGCTGTTTTTT	CASSQVAGGLNTGELFF
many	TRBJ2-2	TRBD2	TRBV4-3	TGCGCCAGCAGCCTACAACGACGCCCAGCGGGGATCACCGGGGAGCTGTTTTTT	CASSLQRRPAGITGELFF
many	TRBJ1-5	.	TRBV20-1	TGCAGTGCTATTCCCTTTGATAGTGTCAGGCCCCAGCATTTT	CSAIPFDSVRPQHF
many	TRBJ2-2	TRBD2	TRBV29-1	TGCAGCGTCCGACTAGCGGTGAACACCGGGGAGCTGTTTTTT	CSVRLAVNTGELFF
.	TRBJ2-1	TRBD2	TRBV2	TGTGCCAGCAGCTCTATGGGGGGAGGGCCCAATGAGCAGTTCTTC	CASSSMGGGPNEQFF
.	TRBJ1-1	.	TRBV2	TGTGCCAGCAGGGAGGGGGTAGGAACTGAAGCTTTCTTT	CASREGVGTEAFF
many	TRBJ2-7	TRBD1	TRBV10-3	TGTGCCATCAGTGAGTCGTTGGGACAGGGGGCAACTTACGAGCAGTACTTC	CAISESLGQGATYEQYF
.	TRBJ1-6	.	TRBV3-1	TGTGCCAGCAGCCAAGGTACCAACTCACCCCTCCACTTT	CASSQGTNSPLHF
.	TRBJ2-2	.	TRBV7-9	TGTGCCAGCAGCTCCGGGACAGGGGAGCTGTTTTTT	CASSSGTGELFF
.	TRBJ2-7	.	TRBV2	TGTGCCAGCAGTGTGAACACTTTCTACGAGCAGTACTTC	CASSVNTFYEQYF